A single sample is the source of the 15 T cell receptor beta chains below, sequenced in a study of T and B cells in COVID-19 patients. BIOMED2 TRB-A/B primer pools were used in multiplex TRB PCR. Each CDR3 protein gets one entry after TCRdb re-called the multiplex PCR reads with MiXCR. The sample yields approximately 5,000 distinct CDR3 sequences, roughly 25% seen once. From blood, roughly 220-550 ng of genomic DNA served as TRB template. Sample: blood. Receptors originate from a human donor with active COVID-19.

V gene TRBV11-2 combines with J gene TRBJ2-1, with 12 bases that match TRBD2. V shed 1 base and J 8 bases; nucleotides not matched to a gene: 6. Germline V gives CDR1 SGHAT, CDR2 FQNNGV. The CDR3 is 16 residues long. The CDR3 protein is CASSLGASGGADEQFF. Here the CDR3 DNA reads TGTGCCAGCAGCTTAGGGGCTAGCGGGGGGGCCGATGAGCAGTTCTTC.

Judged by abundance, this clonotype is medium-sized. The chain uses TRBV27 and TRBJ2-7; D call uncertain. The ends were cut back, 5 bases at V and 0 bases at J, with 8 bases in the middle. The CDR3 covers 13 residues. Germline lookup yields CDR1 MNHEY and CDR2 SMNVEV (reference sequence). Written as DNA, the CDR3 is TGTGCCAGCAGTACTTTGAGCTCCTACGAGCAGTACTTC. Its protein is CASSTLSSYEQYF.

V is TRBV6-4 and J is TRBJ2-3; 8 nucleotides align to TRBD1. The CDR3 is made up of 14 amino acids. Trimming cost V 3 bases and J 2 bases; bases outside gene matches: 1. Germline CDR1 MRHNA, CDR2 SNTAGT. The CDR3 sequence is CASSETGVTDTQYF. In nucleotides, the CDR3 is TGTGCCAGCAGTGAGACAGGGGTCACAGATACGCAGTATTTT.

V is TRBV5-1 and J is TRBJ1-1; TRBD1 is a possible D gene (5 bases). The germline V gene encodes CDR1 SGHRS and CDR2 YFSETQ. The CDR3 contains 15 residues. V dropped 6 bases and J dropped 1 base, with 16 bases sitting between them. CDR3 amino acids: CASILDPGTNTEAFF. DNA for the CDR3: TGCGCCAGCATCCTAGACCCAGGGACGAACACTGAAGCTTTCTTT.

The CDR3, as DNA: TGTGCCAGCAGTTCCACCCCGGGACAGGGGGCCCTGGGGCAGCCCCAGCATTTT. Its protein product is CASSSTPGQGALGQPQHF. The chain links TRBV6-2 or TRBV6-3 to TRBJ1-5; 12 bases line up with TRBD1. The CDR3 has 18 residues. The germline gives CDR1 MNHEY, CDR2 SVGEGT. Trimming removed 4 bases from V and 7 bases from J; junction bases left unmatched: 14.

This chain links TRBV7-7 with TRBJ2-3; D not certain. The CDR3 sequence is 13 residues long. Germline CDR1 SSHAT, CDR2 FNYEAQ (reference sequence). V was shortened by 5 bases and J by 5 bases, with 11 bases between the two germline ends. The CDR3 loop reads CASSPEVGDTQYF. The CDR3 DNA follows: TGTGCCAGCAGCCCCGAGGTAGGAGATACGCAGTATTTT. Combining the CDR3 with reference TRBV7-7 and TRBJ2-3 gives the whole variable domain GAGVSQSPRYKVTKRGQDVTLRCDPISSHATLYWYQQALGQGPEFLTYFNYEAQPDKSGLPSDRFSAERPEGSISTLTIQRTEQRDSAMYRCASSPEVGDTQYFGPGTRLTVL.

The CDR3: CASSLAPDLSYEQYF. The CDR3 DNA is TGTGCCAGCAGCTTAGCCCCGGATCTTTCCTACGAGCAGTACTTC. The V gene is TRBV7-2, the J gene TRBJ2-7; no reliable D call. The V end was cut by 0 bases, the J end by 1 base, with 10 bases between. In germline, CDR1 is SGHTA, CDR2 FQGNSA. The CDR3 runs 15 residues.

This clonotype has ten or more counts. The chain couples TRBV6-5 to TRBJ1-6; D uncertain. The germline gives CDR1 MNHEY, CDR2 SVGAGI. There are 16 residues in the CDR3. Trimming pared 6 bases from V and 3 bases from J, leaving 15 bases between. In nucleotides, the CDR3 is TGTGCCAGCAGCCCTGGCGGAGGGCGCTATAATTCACCCCTCCACTTT. As protein: CASSPGGGRYNSPLHF.

This clonotype is large within its sample. The rearrangement links TRBV19 to TRBJ2-3, with TRBD1 matching over 7 bases. Germline V gene sequence: CDR1 LNHDA, CDR2 SQIVND (reference sequence). The CDR3 contains 14 residues. V lost 4 bases to trimming and J lost 2 bases; unmatched junction nucleotides: 3. Here the CDR3 DNA reads TGTGCCAGTAGTAGACAGGGCCTCACAGATACGCAGTATTTT. Protein: CASSRQGLTDTQYF.

This clonotype appeared a few times. The rearrangement joins TRBV10-2 to TRBJ2-2, with D hard to call. Trimming pared 0 bases from V and 8 bases from J, leaving 4 bases between. Germline V gene sequence: CDR1 WSHSY, CDR2 SAAADI. The CDR3 totals 12 residues. The CDR3 sequence is CASSESLGELFF. Written as DNA, the CDR3 is TGCGCCAGCAGTGAGTCGCTGGGGGAGCTGTTTTTT.

The gene calls are TRBV20-1 and TRBJ2-1, with D possibly TRBD2 on 6 matching bases. The CDR3 runs to 15 residues. Germline V gene data show CDR1 as DFQATT and CDR2 as SNEGSKA (reference sequence). Between the trimmed V and J ends, which lost 6 bases and 4 bases, there was a span of 19 bases. The CDR3: CSAHLRERGYNEQFF. The CDR3 bases are TGCAGTGCCCATCTTCGGGAGCGTGGTTACAATGAGCAGTTCTTC.

This clonotype was observed at least ten times. V usage is TRBV6-5 and J usage is TRBJ2-7, with D perhaps TRBD1 or TRBD2 (5 bases each). The CDR3 runs 13 residues. Germline assignment: CDR1 MNHEY and CDR2 SVGAGI. V was cut by 8 bases and J by 7 bases, with 18 bases left in between. The CDR3 coding sequence is TGTGCCAGCCAAAGGGGAGCAGGAGGTGAGCAGTACTTC. Translation: CASQRGAGGEQYF.

Judged by abundance, this clonotype is medium-sized (0.01 to 0.1%). The chain carries TRBV6-5 and TRBJ1-6, with TRBD1 matching over 7 bases. The length of the CDR3 is 16 residues. V shed 0 bases and J 8 bases; nucleotides not matched to a gene: 7. The germline V gene encodes CDR1 MNHEY and CDR2 SVGAGI. The CDR3: CASSYSRDRADSPLHF. CDR3 nucleotide sequence: TGTGCCAGCAGTTACTCCCGGGACAGAGCCGATTCACCCCTCCACTTT.

This clonotype counts as medium-sized. The chain has TRBV18 and TRBJ2-1; TRBD2 matches at 15 bases. The germline V gene has CDR1 KGHSH and CDR2 LQKENI. The CDR3 runs 16 residues. V shed 3 bases and J 8 bases; nucleotides not matched to a gene: 5. The CDR3: CASSPRTSGGADEQFF. The CDR3 coding sequence is TGTGCCAGCTCACCGCGGACTAGCGGGGGGGCGGATGAGCAGTTCTTC.

V is TRBV11-3 and J is TRBJ2-5, with D possibly TRBD1 on 6 matching bases. V lost 5 bases and J 1 base, leaving 11 bases between the germline ends. This CDR3 has 14 amino acids. CDR1 and CDR2 from the germline V gene are SGHNT and YENEEA. The DNA of the CDR3 is TGTGCCAGCAGCCTCAGAGGGGGCCAAGAGACCCAGTACTTC. Amino acid sequence: CASSLRGGQETQYF. Combining the CDR3 with reference TRBV11-3 and TRBJ2-5 gives the whole variable domain EAGVVQSPRYKIIEKKQPVAFWCNPISGHNTLYWYLQNLGQGPELLIRYENEEAVDDSQLPKDRFSAERLKGVDSTLKIQPAELGDSAVYLCASSLRGGQETQYFGPGTRLLVL.